Following are 20 T cell receptor beta chains from one sample sequenced in a study of CD8 T cells in ankylosing spondylitis. MiXCR, applied by TCRdb to the 5' RACE reads, yields one record per CDR3 protein. Of 150,000 to 200,000 distinct CDR3 sequences listed, around 19% are singletons. The sequencing input was blood, either unsorted or a sorted T cell fraction (not recorded which). The receptors were gathered from a male donor with ankylosing spondylitis or in good health (not recorded which).

J is TRBJ2-2 and V is TRBV7-2, with D maybe TRBD2 (5 bases). The CDR3 contains 16 residues. Germline V gene lookup returns CDR1 SGHTA and CDR2 FQGNSA. Trimming left V 1 base short and J 0 bases short, with 9 bases between. DNA for the CDR3: TGTGCCAGCAGCTTAGTCCGGGGTTCGAACACCGGGGAGCTGTTTTTT. Translating it yields CASSLVRGSNTGELFF.

This clonotype occurred a few times. The chain couples TRBV12-3 or TRBV12-4 to TRBJ2-5; D uncertain. Deletions cut 2 bases from V and 7 bases from J, with 8 bases between. The CDR3 is 12 residues long. The CDR3 is CASSLRPGTQYF. For the CDR3, the DNA is TGTGCCAGCAGTTTAAGACCGGGGACCCAGTACTTC.

This clonotype was picked up a small number of times. The V and J genes are TRBV25-1 and TRBJ1-1, with D perhaps matching TRBD1 (5 bases). Germline loops: CDR1 MGHDK, CDR2 SYGVNS. The CDR3 sequence is 12 residues long. Deletions cut 6 bases from V and 3 bases from J, with 8 bases between. The CDR3 DNA is TGTGCCAGCAGCTCAGGGTACACTGAAGCTTTCTTT. Translating it yields CASSSGYTEAFF.

This clonotype has only a few counts. This sequence joins TRBV12-3 or TRBV12-4 and TRBJ1-1, with D maybe TRBD1 (5 bases). The V end lost 6 bases, the J end lost 10 bases, and 15 bases lay between the germline ends. The CDR3 covers 12 residues. CDR3 in amino acids: CASSGDRSGAFF. The CDR3 nucleotides are TGTGCCAGCAGCGGCGACAGATCGGGAGCTTTCTTT.

This clonotype was detected only a few times. The chain joins TRBV24-1 to TRBJ1-5, with D maybe TRBD1 (6 bases). The CDR3 sequence is 18 residues long. Trimming took 5 bases from V and 1 from J, leaving 20 bases between them. CDR1 is KGHDR, CDR2 SFDVKD, per germline. CDR3 residues: CATSVPGGGDESNQPQHF. CDR3 sequence (DNA): TGTGCCACCAGTGTCCCTGGAGGGGGAGATGAAAGCAATCAGCCCCAGCATTTT.

Many counts were recorded for this clonotype. The rearrangement uses TRBV5-1 and TRBJ2-2; possible D gene TRBD1, 6 bases. Germline V CDR1 and CDR2: SGHRS, YFSETQ. The CDR3 is 16 residues long. V was trimmed by 0 bases and J by 5 bases, leaving 14 bases between them. The CDR3 nucleotides read TGCGCCAGCAGCTTGGATCTTGACAGGATGACCGGGGAGCTGTTTTTT. The encoded protein is CASSLDLDRMTGELFF. The variable domain in full, completed from reference TRBV5-1 and TRBJ2-2, reads KAGVTQTPRYLIKTRGQQVTLSCSPISGHRSVSWYQQTPGQGLQFLFEYFSETQRNKGNFPGRFSGRQFSNSRSEMNVSTLELGDSALYLCASSLDLDRMTGELFFGEGSRLTVL.

V is TRBV6-5 and J is TRBJ2-5; D not certain. V dropped 7 bases and J dropped 5 bases, with 11 bases sitting between them. Germline V gene sequence: CDR1 MNHEY, CDR2 SVGAGI. The CDR3 has 12 residues. The CDR3 DNA reads TGTGCCAGCAAGCGAGCCGGTGAGACCCAGTACTTC. Translation: CASKRAGETQYF.

The V and J genes are TRBV6-5 and TRBJ1-1; 8 bases fit TRBD1. This CDR3 region has 16 residues. The V gene's germline CDR1 is MNHEY and CDR2 SVGAGI. After removal of 2 bases from V and 1 base from J, the junction contained 6 bases not matched to a gene. The CDR3, as DNA: TGTGCCAGCAGTTACCAGGAGGACAGGGCGAACACTGAAGCTTTCTTT. This translates into CASSYQEDRANTEAFF.

This clonotype was picked up many times. The rearrangement uses TRBV25-1 and TRBJ2-2, with 11 bases lining up with TRBD1. This CDR3 has 16 residues. Germline CDR1 MGHDK, CDR2 SYGVNS. Germline trimming cut 8 bases from V and 7 bases from J; bases unmatched to any gene: 12. CDR3 DNA sequence: TGTGCCAGCCATACTTGGGGGACAGGGGGTTTCGGGGAGCTGTTTTTT. It codes for CASHTWGTGGFGELFF.

The rearrangement joins TRBV20-1 to TRBJ2-5; 9 positions agree with TRBD2. Germline V gene data show CDR1 as DFQATT and CDR2 as SNEGSKA (reference sequence). V lost 5 bases to trimming and J lost 6 bases; unmatched junction nucleotides: 16. The CDR3 has 16 residues. This CDR3 reads CSAPAPLAGASQTQYF. In nucleotides, the CDR3 is TGCAGTGCTCCAGCCCCCTTAGCGGGAGCCTCGCAGACCCAGTACTTC.

The J gene is TRBJ2-2, the V gene TRBV29-1; D is unclear. In germline, CDR1 is SQVTM, CDR2 ANQGSEA. The germline V and J ends were trimmed by 7 bases and 1 base, with 16 bases remaining between them. The CDR3 is made up of 15 amino acids. The CDR3 bases are TGCAGCGCCGTAACAGCCGATTTGAACACCGGGGAGCTGTTTTTT. This gives the protein CSAVTADLNTGELFF.

V is TRBV5-6 and J is TRBJ1-2; D is ambiguous. Germline-derived CDR1 and CDR2 are SGHDT and YYEEEE. CDR3 length: 13 residues. V dropped 0 bases and J dropped 7 bases, with 10 bases sitting between them. The CDR3 DNA is TGTGCCAGCAGCTTGGTCAGCGGGAGTGGCTACACCTTC. It encodes CASSLVSGSGYTF.

This chain connects TRBV4-1 to TRBJ1-5; TRBD1 matches at 10 bases. The CDR3 sequence is 18 residues long. Unmatched junction bases numbered 16, after V lost 2 bases and J lost 9 bases. Germline V gives CDR1 MGHRA, CDR2 YSYEKL. CDR3 sequence: CASSQHTGTGAILAPQHF. Here the CDR3 DNA reads TGCGCCAGCAGCCAACACACCGGGACAGGGGCTATCCTAGCGCCCCAGCATTTT.

This clonotype was found many times. The CDR3 loop is CASSQGPGTGSTDTQYF. CDR3 coding DNA: TGTGCCAGCAGCCAAGGTCCGGGCACGGGCAGCACAGATACGCAGTATTTT. The V and J genes are TRBV4-2 and TRBJ2-3; D call uncertain. V shed 1 base and J shed 0 bases, with 14 bases lying between them. CDR3 length: 17 residues. Looked up from germline, CDR1 is LGHNA and CDR2 is YNFKEQ.

The chain carries TRBV7-7 and TRBJ2-2, with a possible D match to TRBD2 (6 bases). This CDR3 comprises 16 residues. Germline values: CDR1 SSHAT, CDR2 FNYEAQ (reference sequence). V lost 5 bases to trimming and J lost 7 bases, with 20 bases between them. Here the CDR3 reads CASSPNGGGGSGELFF. CDR3 sequence (DNA): TGTGCCAGCAGCCCAAATGGGGGAGGAGGTAGCGGGGAGCTGTTTTTT.

A single count supports this clonotype. This sequence joins TRBV5-1 and TRBJ1-2; a possible D gene is TRBD1 (6 bases). This CDR3 region has 14 residues. Trimming stripped 0 bases from V and 6 bases from J, with 12 bases between. CDR1 and CDR2 from the germline V gene are SGHRS and YFSETQ. The CDR3 DNA is TGCGCCAGCAGCTTGGGTAGGGACATTGATGGCTACACCTTC. Amino acids: CASSLGRDIDGYTF.

This clonotype showed up many times. This chain links TRBV29-1 with TRBJ2-7, with 7 bases that match TRBD1. Germline CDR1 SQVTM, CDR2 ANQGSEA. The trim removed 4 bases at V and 3 bases at J, leaving 3 bases unmatched. The CDR3 consists of 12 residues. CDR3 loop: CSVGDRVYEQYF. DNA for the CDR3: TGCAGCGTTGGCGACAGGGTCTACGAGCAGTACTTC.

This clonotype was observed a few times. This chain links TRBV7-2 with TRBJ2-1, with TRBD2 matching over 7 bases. The trim removed 3 bases at V and 1 base at J, leaving 6 bases unmatched. CDR3 size: 16 residues. Germline CDR1 SGHTA, CDR2 FQGNSA. The CDR3 DNA is TGTGCCAGCAGCTTCTCTAGCGGTGCATCCTACAATGAGCAGTTCTTC. Its protein product is CASSFSSGASYNEQFF.

The genes are TRBV6-1 and TRBJ1-2; 7 bases are a match to TRBD1. In germline, CDR1 is MNHNS, CDR2 SASEGT. Germline trimming cut 6 bases from V and 7 bases from J; bases unmatched to any gene: 8. This CDR3 contains 13 residues. DNA of the CDR3: TGTGCCAGCAGCCAACAGGGGTTAAGTGGCTACACCTTC. Translation: CASSQQGLSGYTF.

This clonotype has at least ten counts. The V gene is TRBV5-1, the J gene TRBJ1-2; D is possibly TRBD1 (5 bases). Germline V gene data show CDR1 as SGHRS and CDR2 as YFSETQ. The CDR3 has 14 residues. V was pared by 0 bases and J by 4 bases, with 10 bases between. The CDR3 region is CASSLDKGTYGYTF. The CDR3, as DNA: TGCGCCAGCAGCTTGGATAAGGGGACCTATGGCTACACCTTC.